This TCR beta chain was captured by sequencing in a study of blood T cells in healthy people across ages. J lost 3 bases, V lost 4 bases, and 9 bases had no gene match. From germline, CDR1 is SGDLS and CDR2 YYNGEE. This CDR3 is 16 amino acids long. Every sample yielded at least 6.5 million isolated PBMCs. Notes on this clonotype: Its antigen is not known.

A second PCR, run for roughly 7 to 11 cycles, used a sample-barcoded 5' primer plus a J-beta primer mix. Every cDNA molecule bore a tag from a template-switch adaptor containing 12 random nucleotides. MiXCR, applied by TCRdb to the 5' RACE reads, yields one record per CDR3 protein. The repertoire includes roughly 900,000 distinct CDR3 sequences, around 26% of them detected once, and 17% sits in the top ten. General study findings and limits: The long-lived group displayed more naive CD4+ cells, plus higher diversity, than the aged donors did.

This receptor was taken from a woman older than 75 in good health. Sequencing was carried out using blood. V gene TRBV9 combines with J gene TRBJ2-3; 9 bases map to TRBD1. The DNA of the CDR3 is TGTGCCAGCAGCCCCCGGGGAGGACAGGGGACAGATACGCAGTATTTT. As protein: CASSPRGGQGTDTQYF. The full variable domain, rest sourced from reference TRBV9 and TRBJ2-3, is DSGVTQTPKHLITATGQRVTLRCSPRSGDLSVYWYQQSLDQGLQFLIQYYNGEERAKGNILERFSAQQFPDLHSELNLSSLELGDSALYFCASSPRGGQGTDTQYFGPGTRLTVL.